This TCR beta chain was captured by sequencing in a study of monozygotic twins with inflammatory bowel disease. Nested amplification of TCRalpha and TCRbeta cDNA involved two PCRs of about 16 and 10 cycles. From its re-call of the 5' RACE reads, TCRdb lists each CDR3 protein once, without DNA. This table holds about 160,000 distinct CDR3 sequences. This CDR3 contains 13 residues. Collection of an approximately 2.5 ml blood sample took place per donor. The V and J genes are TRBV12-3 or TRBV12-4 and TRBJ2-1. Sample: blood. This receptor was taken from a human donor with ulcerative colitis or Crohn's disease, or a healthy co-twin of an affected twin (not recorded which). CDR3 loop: CASSFQSTNEQFF.